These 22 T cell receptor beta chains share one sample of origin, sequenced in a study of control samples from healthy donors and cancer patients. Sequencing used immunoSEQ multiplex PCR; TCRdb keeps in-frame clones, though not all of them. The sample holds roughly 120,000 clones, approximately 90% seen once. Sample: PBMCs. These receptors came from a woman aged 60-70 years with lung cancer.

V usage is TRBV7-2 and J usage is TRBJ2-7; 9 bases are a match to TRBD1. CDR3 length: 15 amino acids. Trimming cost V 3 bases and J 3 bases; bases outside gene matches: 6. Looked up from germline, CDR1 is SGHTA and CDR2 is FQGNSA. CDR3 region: CASSFQSGQGYEQYF. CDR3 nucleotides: TGTGCCAGCAGCTTTCAATCGGGACAGGGCTACGAGCAGTACTTC.

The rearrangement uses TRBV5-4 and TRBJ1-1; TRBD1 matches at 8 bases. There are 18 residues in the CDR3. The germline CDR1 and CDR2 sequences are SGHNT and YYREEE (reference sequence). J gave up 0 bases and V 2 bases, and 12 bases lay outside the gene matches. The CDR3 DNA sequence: TGTGCCAGCAGCTTTTCTGCTCAGGGGGCGGCTCTGAACACTGAAGCTTTCTTT. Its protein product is CASSFSAQGAALNTEAFF.

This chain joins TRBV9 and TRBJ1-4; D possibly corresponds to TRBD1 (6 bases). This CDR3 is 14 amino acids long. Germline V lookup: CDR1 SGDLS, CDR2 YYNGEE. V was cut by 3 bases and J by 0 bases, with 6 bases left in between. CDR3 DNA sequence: TGTGCCAGCAGCGAGGGGGCAACTAATGAAAAACTGTTTTTT. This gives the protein CASSEGATNEKLFF.

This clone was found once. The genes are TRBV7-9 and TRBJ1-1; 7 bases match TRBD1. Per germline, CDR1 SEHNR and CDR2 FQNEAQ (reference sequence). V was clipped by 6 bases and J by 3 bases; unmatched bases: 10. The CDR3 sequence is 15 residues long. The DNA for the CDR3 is TGTGCCAGCAGTTTCCAGGGGGTGGAGGACACTGAAGCTTTCTTT. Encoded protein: CASSFQGVEDTEAFF.

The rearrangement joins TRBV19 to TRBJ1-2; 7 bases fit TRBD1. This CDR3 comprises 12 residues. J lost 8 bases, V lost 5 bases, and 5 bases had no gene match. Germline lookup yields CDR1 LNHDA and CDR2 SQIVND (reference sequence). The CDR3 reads CASSPRQGGYTF. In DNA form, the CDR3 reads TGTGCCAGTAGTCCGAGACAGGGCGGCTACACCTTC.

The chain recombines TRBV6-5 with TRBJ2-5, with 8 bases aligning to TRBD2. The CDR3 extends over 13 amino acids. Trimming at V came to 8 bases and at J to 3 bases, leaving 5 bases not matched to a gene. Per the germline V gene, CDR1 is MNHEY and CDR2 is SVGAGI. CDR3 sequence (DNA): TGTGCCAGCGTCGGGGGGGGGAAAGAGACCCAGTACTTC. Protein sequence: CASVGGGKETQYF.

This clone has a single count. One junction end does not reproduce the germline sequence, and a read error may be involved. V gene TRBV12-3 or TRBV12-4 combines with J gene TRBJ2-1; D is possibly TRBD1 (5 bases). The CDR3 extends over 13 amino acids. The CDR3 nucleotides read TGTGCCAGCAGTTTAGCATACAGGAAGATGATAATCTTC. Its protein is CASSLAYRKMIIF.

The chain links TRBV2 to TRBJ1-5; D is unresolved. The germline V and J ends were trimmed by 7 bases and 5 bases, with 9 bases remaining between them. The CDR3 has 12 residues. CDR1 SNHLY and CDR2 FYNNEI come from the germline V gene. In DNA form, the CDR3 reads TGTGCCAGCACTCAGGCGGATCAGCCCCAGCATTTT. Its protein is CASTQADQPQHF.

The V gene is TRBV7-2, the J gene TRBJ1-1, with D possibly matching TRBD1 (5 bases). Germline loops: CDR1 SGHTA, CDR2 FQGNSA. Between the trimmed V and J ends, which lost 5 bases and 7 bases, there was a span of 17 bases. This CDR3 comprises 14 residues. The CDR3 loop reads CASSPRTPINEAFF. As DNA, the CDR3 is TGTGCCAGCAGCCCACGGACACCCATAAATGAAGCTTTCTTT.

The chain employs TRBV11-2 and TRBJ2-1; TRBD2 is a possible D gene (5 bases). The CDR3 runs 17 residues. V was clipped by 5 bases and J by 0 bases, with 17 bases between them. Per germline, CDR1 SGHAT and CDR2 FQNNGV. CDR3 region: CASSRFKRVLSYNEQFF. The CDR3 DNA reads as TGTGCCAGCAGCCGGTTCAAGAGGGTCCTCTCCTACAATGAGCAGTTCTTC.

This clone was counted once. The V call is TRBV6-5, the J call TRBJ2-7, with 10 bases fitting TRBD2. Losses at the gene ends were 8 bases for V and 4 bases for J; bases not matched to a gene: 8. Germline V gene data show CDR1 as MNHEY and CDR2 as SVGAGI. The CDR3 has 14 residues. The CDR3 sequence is CASALRTSGYEQYF. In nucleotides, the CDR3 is TGTGCCAGCGCCCTAAGGACTAGCGGATACGAGCAGTACTTC.

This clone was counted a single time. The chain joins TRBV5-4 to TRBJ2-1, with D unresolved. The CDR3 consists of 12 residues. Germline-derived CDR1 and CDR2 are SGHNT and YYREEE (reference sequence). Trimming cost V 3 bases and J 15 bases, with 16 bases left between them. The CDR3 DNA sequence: TGTGCCAGCAGCTACCGGACCTCACGACGGTTCTTC. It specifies CASSYRTSRRFF.

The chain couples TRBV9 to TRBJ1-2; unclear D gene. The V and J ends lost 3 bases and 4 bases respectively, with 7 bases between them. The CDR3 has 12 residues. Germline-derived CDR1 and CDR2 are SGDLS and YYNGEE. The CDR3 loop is CASSGEGYGYTF. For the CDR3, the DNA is TGTGCCAGCAGCGGGGAGGGCTATGGCTACACCTTC.

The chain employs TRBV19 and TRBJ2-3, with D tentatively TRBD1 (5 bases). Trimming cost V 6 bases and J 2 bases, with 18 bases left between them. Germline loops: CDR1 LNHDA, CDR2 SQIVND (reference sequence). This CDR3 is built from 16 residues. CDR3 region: CASSPPTGPPTDTQYF. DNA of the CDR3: TGTGCCAGTAGCCCTCCCACAGGTCCTCCCACAGATACGCAGTATTTT. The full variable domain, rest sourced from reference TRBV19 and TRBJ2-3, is DGGITQSPKYLFRKEGQNVTLSCEQNLNHDAMYWYRQDPGQGLRLIYYSQIVNDFQKGDIAEGYSVSREKKESFPLTVTSAQKNPTAFYLCASSPPTGPPTDTQYFGPGTRLTVL.

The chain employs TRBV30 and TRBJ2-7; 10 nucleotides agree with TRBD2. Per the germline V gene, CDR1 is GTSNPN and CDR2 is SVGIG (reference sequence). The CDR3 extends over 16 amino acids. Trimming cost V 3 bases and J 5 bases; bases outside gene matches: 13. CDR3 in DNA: TGTGCCTGGAGAGGGCTAGCGGGAGTTGTAAGGGACGAGCAGTACTTC. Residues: CAWRGLAGVVRDEQYF.

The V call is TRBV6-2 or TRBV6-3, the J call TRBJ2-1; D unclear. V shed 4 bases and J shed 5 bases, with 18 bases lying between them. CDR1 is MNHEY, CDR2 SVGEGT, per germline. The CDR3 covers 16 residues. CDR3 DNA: TGTGCCAGCAGTTCCCACAGCAAAGGGTCCCACAATGAGCAGTTCTTC. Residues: CASSSHSKGSHNEQFF.

The CDR3 spells CASTFGTTGELFF. CDR3 bases: TGTGCCAGCACCTTCGGGACCACCGGGGAGCTGTTTTTT. The gene calls are TRBV3-1 (or the pseudogene TRBV3-2) and TRBJ2-2; tentatively, D is TRBD1 or TRBD2 (5 bases each). Trimming cost V 7 bases and J 4 bases, with 10 bases left between them. The length of the CDR3 is 13 residues. Per germline, CDR1 LGHDT and CDR2 YNNKEL (reference sequence).

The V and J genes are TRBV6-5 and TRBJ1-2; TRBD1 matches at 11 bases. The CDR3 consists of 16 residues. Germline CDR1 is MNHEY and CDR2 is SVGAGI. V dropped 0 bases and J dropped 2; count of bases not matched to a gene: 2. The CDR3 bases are TGTGCCAGCAGTTACTCTAGGACAGGGGGCAACTATGGCTACACCTTC. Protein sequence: CASSYSRTGGNYGYTF.

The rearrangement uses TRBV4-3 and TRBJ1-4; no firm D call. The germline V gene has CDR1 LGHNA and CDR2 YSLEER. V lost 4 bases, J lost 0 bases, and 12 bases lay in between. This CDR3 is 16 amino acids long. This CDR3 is CASSPRSAATNEKLFF. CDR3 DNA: TGCGCCAGCAGCCCCCGGTCGGCAGCAACTAATGAAAAACTGTTTTTT.

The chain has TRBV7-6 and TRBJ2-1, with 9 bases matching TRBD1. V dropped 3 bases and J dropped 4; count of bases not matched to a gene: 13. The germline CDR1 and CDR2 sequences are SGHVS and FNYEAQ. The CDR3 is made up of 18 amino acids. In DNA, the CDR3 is TGTGCCAGCAGCTTCGAACCAATCGGGACAGGGAGATACAATGAGCAGTTCTTC. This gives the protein CASSFEPIGTGRYNEQFF.

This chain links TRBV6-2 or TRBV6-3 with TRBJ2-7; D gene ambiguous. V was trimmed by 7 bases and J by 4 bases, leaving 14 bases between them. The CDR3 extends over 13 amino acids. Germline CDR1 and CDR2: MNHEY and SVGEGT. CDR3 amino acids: CASTPDRSYEQYF. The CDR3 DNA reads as TGTGCCAGCACCCCCGACCGCTCTTACGAGCAGTACTTC.

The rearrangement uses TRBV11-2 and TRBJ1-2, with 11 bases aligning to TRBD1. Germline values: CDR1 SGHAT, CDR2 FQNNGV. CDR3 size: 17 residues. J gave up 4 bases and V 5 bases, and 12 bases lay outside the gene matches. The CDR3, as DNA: TGTGCCAGCAGCCTGGGACAGGGGGTATATAGTGGCTATGGCTACACCTTC. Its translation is CASSLGQGVYSGYGYTF.